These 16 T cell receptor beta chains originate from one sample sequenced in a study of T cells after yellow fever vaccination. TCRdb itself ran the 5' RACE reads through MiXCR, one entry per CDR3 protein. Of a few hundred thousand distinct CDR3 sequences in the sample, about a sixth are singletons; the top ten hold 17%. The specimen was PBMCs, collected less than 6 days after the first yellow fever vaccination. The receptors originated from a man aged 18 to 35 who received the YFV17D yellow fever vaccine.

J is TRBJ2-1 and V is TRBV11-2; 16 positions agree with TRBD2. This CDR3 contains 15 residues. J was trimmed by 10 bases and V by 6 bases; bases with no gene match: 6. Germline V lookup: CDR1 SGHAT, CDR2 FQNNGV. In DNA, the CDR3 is TGTGCCAGCAGGGGGACTAGCGGGGGGGCCGGCGAGCAGTTCTTC. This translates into CASRGTSGGAGEQFF.

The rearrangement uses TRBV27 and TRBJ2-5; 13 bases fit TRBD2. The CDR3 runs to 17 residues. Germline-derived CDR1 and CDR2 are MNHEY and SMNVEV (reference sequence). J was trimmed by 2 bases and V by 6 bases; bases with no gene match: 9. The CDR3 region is CASSRTSGGPWQETQYF. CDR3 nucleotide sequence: TGTGCCAGCAGCCGGACTAGCGGGGGCCCGTGGCAAGAGACCCAGTACTTC.

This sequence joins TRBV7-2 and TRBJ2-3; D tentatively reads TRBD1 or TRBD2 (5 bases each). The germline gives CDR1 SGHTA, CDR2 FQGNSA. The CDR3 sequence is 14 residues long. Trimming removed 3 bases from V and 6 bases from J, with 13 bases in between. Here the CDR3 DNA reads TGTGCCAGCAGCTTGACCGGGACGGCGGATACGCAGTATTTT. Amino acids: CASSLTGTADTQYF.

CDR3 sequence: CASSLTQRWIDEQYF. The CDR3, as DNA: TGTGCCAGCAGCTTAACACAGCGGTGGATCGACGAGCAGTACTTC. The V gene is TRBV7-2, the J gene TRBJ2-7; D possibly corresponds to TRBD2 (5 bases). CDR1 and CDR2 (germline): SGHTA, FQGNSA. V lost 2 bases and J 5 bases, leaving 16 bases between the germline ends. The CDR3 is 15 residues long.

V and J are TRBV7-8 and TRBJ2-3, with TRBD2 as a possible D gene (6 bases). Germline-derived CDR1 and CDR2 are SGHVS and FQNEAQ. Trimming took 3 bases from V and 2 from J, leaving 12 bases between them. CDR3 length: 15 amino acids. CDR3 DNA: TGTGCCAGCAGCTTCCAGGAGGGGCCCACAGATACGCAGTATTTT. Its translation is CASSFQEGPTDTQYF.

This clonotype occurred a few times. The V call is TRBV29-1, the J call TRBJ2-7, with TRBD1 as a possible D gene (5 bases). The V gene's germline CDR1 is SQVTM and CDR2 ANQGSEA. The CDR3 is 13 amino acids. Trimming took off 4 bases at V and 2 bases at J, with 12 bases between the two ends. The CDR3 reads CSVVRGPPYEQYF. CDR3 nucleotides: TGCAGCGTTGTAAGGGGTCCACCCTACGAGCAGTACTTC.

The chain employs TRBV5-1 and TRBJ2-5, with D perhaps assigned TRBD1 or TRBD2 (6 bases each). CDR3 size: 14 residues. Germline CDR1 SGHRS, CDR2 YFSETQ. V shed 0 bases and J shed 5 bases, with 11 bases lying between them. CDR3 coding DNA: TGCGCCAGCAGCTTGGCGGGGGCCGCGGAGACCCAGTACTTC. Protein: CASSLAGAAETQYF.

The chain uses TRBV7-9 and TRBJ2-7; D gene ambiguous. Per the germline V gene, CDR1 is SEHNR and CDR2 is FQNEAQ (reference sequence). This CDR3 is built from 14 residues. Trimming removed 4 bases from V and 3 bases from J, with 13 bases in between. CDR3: CASSSPIGSYEQYV. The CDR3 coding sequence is TGTGCCAGCAGCTCCCCAATAGGCAGCTACGAGCAGTACGTC.

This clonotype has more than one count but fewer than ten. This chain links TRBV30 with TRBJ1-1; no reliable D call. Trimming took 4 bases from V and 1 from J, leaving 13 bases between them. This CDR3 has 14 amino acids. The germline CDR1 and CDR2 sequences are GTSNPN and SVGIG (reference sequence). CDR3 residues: CAWNHFLWNTEAFF. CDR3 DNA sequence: TGTGCCTGGAATCACTTTTTATGGAACACTGAAGCTTTCTTT.

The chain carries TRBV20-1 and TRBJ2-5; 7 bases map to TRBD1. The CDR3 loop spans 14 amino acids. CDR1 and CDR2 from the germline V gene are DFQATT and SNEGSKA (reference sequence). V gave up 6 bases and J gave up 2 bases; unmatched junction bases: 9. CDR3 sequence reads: CSAATGQIQETQYF. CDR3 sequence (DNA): TGCAGTGCGGCGACGGGACAGATACAAGAGACCCAGTACTTC.

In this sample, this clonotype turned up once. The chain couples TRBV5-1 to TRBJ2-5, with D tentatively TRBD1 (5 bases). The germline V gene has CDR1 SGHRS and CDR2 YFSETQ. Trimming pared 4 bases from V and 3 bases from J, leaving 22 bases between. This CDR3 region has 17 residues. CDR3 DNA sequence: TGCGCCAGCAGCCCCGGGCTTTGGGGCTCTGGGGAAGAGACCCAGTACTTC. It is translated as CASSPGLWGSGEETQYF.

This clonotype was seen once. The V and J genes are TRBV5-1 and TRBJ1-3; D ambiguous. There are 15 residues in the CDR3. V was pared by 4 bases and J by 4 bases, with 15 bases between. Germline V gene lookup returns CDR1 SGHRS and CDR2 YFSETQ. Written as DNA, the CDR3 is TGCGCCAGCAGCCGTATGGAAGCGCGAGGAAACACCATATATTTT. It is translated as CASSRMEARGNTIYF.

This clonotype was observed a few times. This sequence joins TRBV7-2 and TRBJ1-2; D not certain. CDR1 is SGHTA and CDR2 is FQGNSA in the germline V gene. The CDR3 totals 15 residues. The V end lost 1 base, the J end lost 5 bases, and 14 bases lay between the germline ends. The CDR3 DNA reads TGTGCCAGCAGCTTAGTCGGAGGTAAAGAGTATGGCTACACCTTC. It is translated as CASSLVGGKEYGYTF. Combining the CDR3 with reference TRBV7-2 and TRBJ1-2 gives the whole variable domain GAGVSQSPSNKVTEKGKDVELRCDPISGHTALYWYRQSLGQGLEFLIYFQGNSAPDKSGLPSDRFSAERTGGSVSTLTIQRTQQEDSAVYLCASSLVGGKEYGYTFGSGTRLTVV.

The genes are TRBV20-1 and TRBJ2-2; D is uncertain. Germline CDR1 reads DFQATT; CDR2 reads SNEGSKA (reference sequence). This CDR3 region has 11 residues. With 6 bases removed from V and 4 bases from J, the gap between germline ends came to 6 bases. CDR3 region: CSARFTGELFF. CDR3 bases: TGCAGTGCCAGGTTCACCGGGGAGCTGTTTTTT.

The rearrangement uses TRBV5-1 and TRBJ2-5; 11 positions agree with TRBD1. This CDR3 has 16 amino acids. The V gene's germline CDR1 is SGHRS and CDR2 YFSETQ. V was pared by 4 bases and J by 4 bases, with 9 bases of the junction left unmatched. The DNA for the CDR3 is TGCGCCAGCAGCCCCCTGGGGACAGGGGGTGGAGAGACCCAGTACTTC. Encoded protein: CASSPLGTGGGETQYF.

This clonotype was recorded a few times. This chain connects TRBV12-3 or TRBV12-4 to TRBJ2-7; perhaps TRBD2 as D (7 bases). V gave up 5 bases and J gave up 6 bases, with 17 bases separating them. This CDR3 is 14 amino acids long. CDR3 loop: CASSPREGVSEQYV. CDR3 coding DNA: TGTGCCAGCAGTCCCAGGGAGGGGGTCTCCGAGCAGTACGTC.